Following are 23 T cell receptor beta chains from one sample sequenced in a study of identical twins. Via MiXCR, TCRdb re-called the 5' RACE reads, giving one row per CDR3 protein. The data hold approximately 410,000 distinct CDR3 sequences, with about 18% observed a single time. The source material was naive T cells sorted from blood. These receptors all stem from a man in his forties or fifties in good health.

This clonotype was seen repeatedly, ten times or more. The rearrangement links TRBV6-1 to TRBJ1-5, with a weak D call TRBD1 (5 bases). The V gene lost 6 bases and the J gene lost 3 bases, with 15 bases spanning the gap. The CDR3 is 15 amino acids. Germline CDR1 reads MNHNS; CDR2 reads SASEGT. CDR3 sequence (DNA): TGTGCCAGCAGCCCCCGGGGGGGGATCAATCAGCCCCAGCATTTT. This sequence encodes CASSPRGGINQPQHF.

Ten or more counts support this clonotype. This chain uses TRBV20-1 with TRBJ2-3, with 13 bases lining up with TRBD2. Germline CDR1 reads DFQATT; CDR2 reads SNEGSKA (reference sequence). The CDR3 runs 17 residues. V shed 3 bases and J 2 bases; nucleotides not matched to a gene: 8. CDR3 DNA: TGCAGTGCTAGCCTCCGGACTAGCGGGGGATTCACAGATACGCAGTATTTT. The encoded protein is CSASLRTSGGFTDTQYF.

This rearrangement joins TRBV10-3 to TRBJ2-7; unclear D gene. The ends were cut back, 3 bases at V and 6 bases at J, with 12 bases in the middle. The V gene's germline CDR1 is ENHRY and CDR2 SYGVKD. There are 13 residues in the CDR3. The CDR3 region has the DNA TGTGCCATCAGTGAAGGGTCAGAGGTCGAGCAGTACTTC. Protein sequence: CAISEGSEVEQYF.

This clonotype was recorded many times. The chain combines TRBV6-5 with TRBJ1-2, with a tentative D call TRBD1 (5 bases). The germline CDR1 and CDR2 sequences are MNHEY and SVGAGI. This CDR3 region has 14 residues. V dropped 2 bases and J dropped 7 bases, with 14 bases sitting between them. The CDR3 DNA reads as TGTGCCAGCAGTTACGGGCCAACAGGCCGTGGCTACACCTTC. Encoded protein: CASSYGPTGRGYTF.

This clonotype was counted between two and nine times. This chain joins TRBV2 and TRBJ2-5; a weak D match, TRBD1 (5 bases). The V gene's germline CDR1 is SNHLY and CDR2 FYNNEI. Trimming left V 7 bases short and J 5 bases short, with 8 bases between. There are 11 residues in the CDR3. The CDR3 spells CASTSGETQYF. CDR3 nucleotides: TGTGCCAGCACCTCAGGGGAGACCCAGTACTTC.

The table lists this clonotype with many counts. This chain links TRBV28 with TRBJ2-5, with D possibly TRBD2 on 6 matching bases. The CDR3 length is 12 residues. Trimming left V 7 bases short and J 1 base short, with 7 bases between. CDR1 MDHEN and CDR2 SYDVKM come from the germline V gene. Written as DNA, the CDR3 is TGTGCCAGCACGACTAGCCAAGAGACCCAGTACTTC. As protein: CASTTSQETQYF.

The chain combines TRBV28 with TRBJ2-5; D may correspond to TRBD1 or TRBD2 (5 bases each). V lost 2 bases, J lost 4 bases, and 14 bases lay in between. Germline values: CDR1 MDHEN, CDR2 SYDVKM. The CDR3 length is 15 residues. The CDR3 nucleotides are TGTGCCAGCAGTTTAAATGAGGGGTTAGGAGAGACCCAGTACTTC. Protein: CASSLNEGLGETQYF.

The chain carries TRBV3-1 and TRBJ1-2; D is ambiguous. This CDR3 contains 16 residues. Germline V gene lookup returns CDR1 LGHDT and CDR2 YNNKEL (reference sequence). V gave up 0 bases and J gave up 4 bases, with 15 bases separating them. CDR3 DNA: TGTGCCAGCAGCCAAGACCGACGAACAGTGACCTATGGCTACACCTTC. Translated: CASSQDRRTVTYGYTF. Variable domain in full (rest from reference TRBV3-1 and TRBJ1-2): DTAVSQTPKYLVTQMGNDKSIKCEQNLGHDTMYWYKQDSKKFLKIMFSYNNKELIINETVPNRFSPKSPDKAHLNLHINSLELGDSAVYFCASSQDRRTVTYGYTFGSGTRLTVV.

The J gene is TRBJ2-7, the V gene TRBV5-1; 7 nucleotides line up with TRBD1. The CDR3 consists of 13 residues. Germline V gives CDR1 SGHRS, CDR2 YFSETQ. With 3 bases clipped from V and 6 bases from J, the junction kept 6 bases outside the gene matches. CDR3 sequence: CASSSTGVGEQYF. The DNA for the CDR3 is TGCGCCAGCAGCTCAACAGGGGTAGGCGAGCAGTACTTC. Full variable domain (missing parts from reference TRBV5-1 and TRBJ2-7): KAGVTQTPRYLIKTRGQQVTLSCSPISGHRSVSWYQQTPGQGLQFLFEYFSETQRNKGNFPGRFSGRQFSNSRSEMNVSTLELGDSALYLCASSSTGVGEQYFGPGTRLTVT.

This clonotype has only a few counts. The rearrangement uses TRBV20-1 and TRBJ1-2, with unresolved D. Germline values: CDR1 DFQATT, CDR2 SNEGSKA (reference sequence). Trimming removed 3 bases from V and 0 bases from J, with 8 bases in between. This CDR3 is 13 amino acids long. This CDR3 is CSARWRANYGYTF. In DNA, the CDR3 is TGCAGTGCTAGGTGGAGAGCTAACTATGGCTACACCTTC.

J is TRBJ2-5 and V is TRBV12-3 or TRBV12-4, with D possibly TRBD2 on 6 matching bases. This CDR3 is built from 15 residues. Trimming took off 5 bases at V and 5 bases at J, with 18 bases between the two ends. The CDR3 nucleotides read TGTGCCAGCAGTCGGGTTGGGTCCGCGGGGGAGACCCAGTACTTC. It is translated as CASSRVGSAGETQYF.

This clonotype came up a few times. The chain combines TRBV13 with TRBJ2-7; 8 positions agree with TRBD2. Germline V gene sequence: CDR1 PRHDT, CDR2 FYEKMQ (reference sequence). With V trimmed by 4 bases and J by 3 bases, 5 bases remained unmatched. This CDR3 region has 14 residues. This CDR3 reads CASSSTSANYEQYF. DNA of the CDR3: TGTGCCAGCAGCTCGACTAGCGCCAACTACGAGCAGTACTTC.

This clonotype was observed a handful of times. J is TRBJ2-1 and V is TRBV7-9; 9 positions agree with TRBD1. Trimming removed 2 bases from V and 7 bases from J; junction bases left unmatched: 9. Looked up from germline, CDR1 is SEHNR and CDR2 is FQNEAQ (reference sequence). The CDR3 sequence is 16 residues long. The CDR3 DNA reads TGTGCCAGCAGCTTAATCAGGACAGGGGTTCGGAATGAGCAGTTCTTC. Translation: CASSLIRTGVRNEQFF.

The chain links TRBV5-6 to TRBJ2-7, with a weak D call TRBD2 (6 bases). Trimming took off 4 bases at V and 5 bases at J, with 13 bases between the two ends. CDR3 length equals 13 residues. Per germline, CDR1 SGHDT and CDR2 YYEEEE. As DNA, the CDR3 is TGTGCCAGCAGCCGGGGCGGGGTCCACGAGCAGTACTTC. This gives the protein CASSRGGVHEQYF.

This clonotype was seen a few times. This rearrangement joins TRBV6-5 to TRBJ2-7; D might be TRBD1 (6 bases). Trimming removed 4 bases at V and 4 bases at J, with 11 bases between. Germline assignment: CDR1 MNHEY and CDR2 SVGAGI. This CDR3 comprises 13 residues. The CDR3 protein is CASSSGERYEQYF. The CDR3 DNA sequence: TGTGCCAGCAGTTCAGGGGAGCGGTACGAGCAGTACTTC.

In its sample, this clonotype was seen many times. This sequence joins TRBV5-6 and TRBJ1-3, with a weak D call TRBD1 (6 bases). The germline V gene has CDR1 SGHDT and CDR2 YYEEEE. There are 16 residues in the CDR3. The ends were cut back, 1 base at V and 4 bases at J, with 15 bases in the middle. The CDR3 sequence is CASSLPGTHQGNTIYF. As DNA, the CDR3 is TGTGCCAGCAGCTTGCCAGGGACACACCAAGGAAACACCATATATTTT.

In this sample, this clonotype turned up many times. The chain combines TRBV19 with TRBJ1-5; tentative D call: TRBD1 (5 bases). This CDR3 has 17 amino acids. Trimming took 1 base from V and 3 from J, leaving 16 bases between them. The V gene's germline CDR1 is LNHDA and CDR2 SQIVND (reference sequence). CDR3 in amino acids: CASSIVWSGRNNQPQHF. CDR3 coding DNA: TGTGCCAGTAGTATAGTGTGGTCAGGGCGAAACAATCAGCCCCAGCATTTT.

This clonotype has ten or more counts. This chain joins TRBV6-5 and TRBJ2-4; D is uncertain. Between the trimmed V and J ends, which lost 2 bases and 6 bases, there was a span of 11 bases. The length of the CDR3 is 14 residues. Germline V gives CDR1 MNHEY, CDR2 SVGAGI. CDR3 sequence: CASSYIVSRNIQYF. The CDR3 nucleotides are TGTGCCAGCAGTTACATAGTGTCGAGAAACATTCAGTACTTC.

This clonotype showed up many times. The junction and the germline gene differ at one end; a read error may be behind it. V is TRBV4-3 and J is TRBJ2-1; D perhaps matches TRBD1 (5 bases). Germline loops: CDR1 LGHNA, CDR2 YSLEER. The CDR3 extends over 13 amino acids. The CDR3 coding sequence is TGCGCCAGCAGCCAAGAGGGTGGACAAGCGATGGTCTTC. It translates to CASSQEGGQAMVF.

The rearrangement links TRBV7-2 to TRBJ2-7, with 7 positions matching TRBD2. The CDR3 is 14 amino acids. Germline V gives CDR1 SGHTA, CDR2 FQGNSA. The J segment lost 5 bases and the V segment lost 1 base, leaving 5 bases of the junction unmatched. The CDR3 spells CASSLGGSRHEQYF. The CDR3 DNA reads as TGTGCCAGCAGCTTAGGCGGGAGTAGGCACGAGCAGTACTTC.

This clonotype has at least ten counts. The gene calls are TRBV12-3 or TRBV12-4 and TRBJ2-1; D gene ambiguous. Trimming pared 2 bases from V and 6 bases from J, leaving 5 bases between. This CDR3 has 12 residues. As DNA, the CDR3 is TGTGCCAGCAGTTTATGGGGCAATGAGCAGTTCTTC. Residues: CASSLWGNEQFF.

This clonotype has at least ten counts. The CDR3 is CATMDREGFNQPQHF. As DNA, the CDR3 is TGTGCCACCATGGACAGGGAGGGTTTCAATCAGCCCCAGCATTTT. The J gene is TRBJ1-5, the V gene TRBV19; 8 bases map to TRBD1. Germline assignment: CDR1 LNHDA and CDR2 SQIVND (reference sequence). Trimming at V came to 10 bases and at J to 3 bases, leaving 11 bases not matched to a gene. This CDR3 is 15 amino acids long.

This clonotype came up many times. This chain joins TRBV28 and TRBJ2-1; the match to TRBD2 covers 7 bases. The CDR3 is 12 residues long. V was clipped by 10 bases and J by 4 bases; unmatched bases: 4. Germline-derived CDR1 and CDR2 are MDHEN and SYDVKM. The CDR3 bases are TGTGCCACCGGGACTACTTACAATGAGCAGTTCTTC. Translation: CATGTTYNEQFF.